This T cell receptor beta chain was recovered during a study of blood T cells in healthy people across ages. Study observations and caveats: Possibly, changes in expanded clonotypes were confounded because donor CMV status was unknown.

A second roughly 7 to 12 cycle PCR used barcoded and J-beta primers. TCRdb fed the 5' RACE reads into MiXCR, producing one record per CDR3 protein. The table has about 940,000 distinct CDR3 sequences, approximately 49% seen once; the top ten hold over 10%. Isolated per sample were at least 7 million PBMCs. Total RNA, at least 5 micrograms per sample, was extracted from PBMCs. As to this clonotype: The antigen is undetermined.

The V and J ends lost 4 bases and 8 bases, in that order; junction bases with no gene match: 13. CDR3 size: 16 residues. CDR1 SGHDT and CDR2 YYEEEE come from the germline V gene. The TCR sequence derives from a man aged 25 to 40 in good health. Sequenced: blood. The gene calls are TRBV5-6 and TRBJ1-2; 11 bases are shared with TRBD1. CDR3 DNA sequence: TGTGCCAGCAGCGCGGACAGGGGGCGATCCCTTGGAGGCTACACCTTC. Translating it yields CASSADRGRSLGGYTF.